A selection of T cell receptor beta chains follows, all from one sample in a study of T cell responses to AZD1222 COVID-19 vaccine. Clones were read by immunoSEQ multiplex PCR, and TCRdb kept only the in-frame ones, dropping some. The sample has about 110,000 clones, around 87% seen once. The source material was peripheral blood, sampled 28 days after the second AZD1222 dose. The source is an adult who received the AZD1222 COVID-19 vaccine. Both conserved end residues are part of each CDR3. A D gene is named only where the DNA matches it firmly. The size entry is marked missing in some rows and otherwise reads once, few, many or a size class.

NA	TRBJ1-1	NA	TRBV20-1	10	CSARNAEAFF	TGCAGTGCTAGAAATGCTGAAGCTTTCTTT
NA	TRBJ1-5	NA	TRBV29-1	12	CSVEDVPGSRHF	TGCAGCGTTGAAGATGTGCCGGGAAGTAGGCATTTT
NA	TRBJ2-2	TRBD2	TRBV30	14	CAYRRLAGSGELFF	TGTGCCTATCGCCGACTAGCTGGGTCCGGGGAGCTGTTTTTT
NA	TRBJ1-2	NA	TRBV19	15	CASSALQGGFYGYTF	TGTGCCAGTAGTGCCCTACAAGGGGGATTCTATGGCTACACCTTC
NA	TRBJ1-1	NA	TRBV5-4	15	CASSLRGPLNTEAFF	TGTGCCAGCAGCTTGAGAGGTCCATTGAACACTGAAGCTTTCTTT
NA	TRBJ2-1	NA	TRBV3-1/TRBV3-2	16	CASSQEPRGLYNEQFF	TGTGCCAGCAGCCAAGAGCCGAGGGGATTATACAATGAGCAGTTCTTC
NA	TRBJ2-5	NA	TRBV2	12	CASSDGRPTQYF	TGTGCCAGCAGTGATGGCAGACCGACTCAGTACTTC
NA	TRBJ1-1	NA	TRBV29-1	13	CSNYRASNTEAFF	TGCAGCAACTACAGGGCTTCGAACACTGAAGCTTTCTTT
NA	TRBJ1-1	TRBD1	TRBV6-2/TRBV6-3	16	CASSYNDRDMNTEAFF	TGTGCCAGCAGTTACAATGACAGGGACATGAACACTGAAGCTTTCTTT
NA	TRBJ1-5	TRBD1	TRBV6-2/TRBV6-3	15	CASSPSDRTSGPQHF	TGTGCCAGCAGCCCTTCGGACAGGACGAGCGGACCCCAGCATTTT
once	TRBJ2-2	TRBD1	TRBV4-3	15	CASRDPGQDTGELFF	TGCGCCAGCAGGGACCCGGGACAGGACACCGGGGAGCTGTTTTTT
NA	TRBJ1-1	NA	TRBV27	13	CASSLTENTEAFF	TGTGCCAGCAGCCTGACAGAGAACACTGAAGCTTTCTTT
NA	TRBJ2-1	NA	TRBV10-3	15	CAITSLVGRYNEQFF	TGTGCCATCACGAGTTTAGTCGGACGGTACAATGAGCAGTTCTTC
NA	TRBJ1-2	TRBD1	TRBV6-5	12	CASSTGARDYTF	TGTGCCAGCAGTACAGGGGCCCGGGACTACACCTTC
NA	TRBJ1-1	NA	TRBV30	11	CAWSTTTEAFF	TGTGCCTGGAGTACTACGACTGAAGCTTTCTTT
NA	TRBJ2-3	NA	TRBV24-1	16	CATSDRRTPKADTQYF	TGTGCCACCAGTGACCGTAGGACGCCCAAGGCAGATACGCAGTATTTT
NA	TRBJ2-5	NA	TRBV18	15	CASSPRDILKETQYF	TGTGCCAGCTCACCGCGGGACATCCTCAAAGAGACCCAGTACTTC
NA	TRBJ2-1	NA	TRBV6-5	14	CASMGDPSYNEQFF	TGTGCCAGCATGGGCGACCCCTCCTACAATGAGCAGTTCTTC
NA	TRBJ1-1	NA	TRBV2	14	CASREQGPGTEAFF	TGTGCCAGCAGAGAACAGGGCCCTGGCACTGAAGCTTTCTTT
NA	TRBJ2-2	TRBD1	TRBV6-5	15	CASNPGTANTGELFF	TGTGCCAGCAATCCCGGGACAGCGAACACCGGGGAGCTGTTTTTT
NA	TRBJ1-1	NA	TRBV18	13	CASSPPGVTEAFF	TGTGCCAGCTCACCACCAGGGGTGACTGAAGCTTTCTTT
NA	TRBJ1-6	NA	TRBV19	14	CASSIQRPGSPLHF	TGTGCCAGTAGTATCCAGCGTCCAGGTTCACCCCTCCACTTT
NA	TRBJ1-1	TRBD1	TRBV5-6	15	CASSLIGTVGTEAFF	TGTGCCAGCAGCTTGATAGGGACAGTAGGAACTGAAGCTTTCTTT
NA	TRBJ2-2	NA	TRBV30	13	CAWRGVGPGELFF	TGTGCCTGGAGAGGCGTGGGTCCCGGGGAGCTGTTTTTT
NA	TRBJ2-1	NA	TRBV10-2	12	CASSGSYNEQFF	TGCGCCAGCAGTGGGAGCTACAATGAGCAGTTCTTC
NA	TRBJ1-6	NA	TRBV28	16	CASIPLGRSNNSPLHF	TGTGCCAGCATCCCCCTTGGCCGCTCTAATAATTCACCCCTCCACTTT
NA	TRBJ1-1	TRBD1	TRBV18	15	CASSSRQGSFTEAFF	TGTGCCAGCTCATCCCGACAGGGCTCCTTCACTGAAGCTTTCTTT
NA	TRBJ1-2	NA	TRBV5-6	16	CASSLSAGRQVYGYTF	TGTGCCAGCAGCTTGTCGGCAGGGAGGCAGGTCTATGGCTACACCTTC
few	TRBJ2-5	TRBD2	TRBV15	16	CATSRSELAKKETQYF	TGTGCCACCAGCAGGAGCGAACTAGCGAAAAAAGAGACCCAGTACTTC
NA	TRBJ1-1	NA	TRBV18	14	CASSPPAGRGEAFF	TGTGCCAGCTCACCACCGGCAGGGAGAGGTGAAGCTTTCTTT
once	TRBJ1-2	TRBD1	TRBV6-2/TRBV6-3	16	CASSYSGTGVDYGYTF	TGTGCCAGCAGTTACTCCGGGACAGGGGTAGACTATGGCTACACCTTC
few	TRBJ1-1	NA	TRBV12-3/TRBV12-4	12	CASSSTGYEAFF	TGTGCCAGCAGTTCTACAGGGTATGAAGCTTTCTTT
NA	TRBJ2-3	NA	TRBV10-2	13	CASSDPVSDTQYF	TGCGCCAGCAGTGATCCGGTCTCAGATACGCAGTATTTT
NA	TRBJ2-5	NA	TRBV2	12	CASSETEETQYF	TGTGCCAGCAGTGAAACAGAAGAGACCCAGTACTTC
NA	TRBJ2-6	NA	TRBV18	18	CASSPRGQGESGANVLTF	TGTGCCAGCTCCCCCCGAGGGCAGGGTGAGTCCGGGGCCAACGTCCTGACTTTC
NA	TRBJ2-1	NA	TRBV7-2	16	CASSALLSGSYNEQFF	TGTGCCAGCAGCGCGCTCCTTAGCGGCTCCTACAATGAGCAGTTCTTC
NA	TRBJ1-3	TRBD1	TRBV4-1	15	CASSSHPTGVNTIYF	TGCGCCAGCAGCTCCCATCCCACAGGGGTAAACACCATATATTTT
NA	TRBJ2-7	NA	TRBV5-6	14	CASSFRGSSYEQYF	TGTGCCAGCAGCTTCCGGGGTAGCTCCTACGAGCAGTACTTC
NA	TRBJ1-5	NA	TRBV19	16	CASSPRGGVSNQPQHF	TGTGCCAGTAGTCCGCGGGGAGGAGTTAGCAATCAGCCCCAGCATTTT
NA	TRBJ2-7	NA	TRBV19	14	CASSIGGRSYEQYF	TGTGCCAGTAGTATTGGGGGACGTTCCTACGAGCAGTACTTC
NA	TRBJ1-2	NA	TRBV4-1	14	CASSQDSGGYGYTF	TGCGCCAGCAGCCAAGATTCCGGGGGCTATGGCTACACCTTC
NA	TRBJ1-2	NA	TRBV20-1	11	CSPTDPSGYTF	TGCAGTCCCACGGACCCTAGTGGCTACACCTTC
once	TRBJ1-5	NA	TRBV6-5	13	CASSNRASQPQHF	TGTGCCAGCAGCAACAGGGCCAGTCAGCCCCAGCATTTT
NA	TRBJ1-2	NA	TRBV5-1	15	CASSWRRTSNYGYTF	TGCGCCAGCAGCTGGAGACGGACCTCTAACTATGGCTACACCTTC
NA	TRBJ2-7	TRBD2	TRBV7-9	15	CASSPKRGGLYEQYF	TGTGCCAGCAGCCCAAAGCGGGGGGGCCTCTACGAGCAGTACTTC
NA	TRBJ2-3	TRBD1	TRBV24-1	12	CATRTGTDTQYF	TGTGCCACCAGGACAGGGACAGATACGCAGTATTTT
NA	TRBJ1-1	NA	TRBV4-1	17	CASSQDPGQSYSTEAFF	TGCGCCAGCAGCCAAGATCCCGGACAGTCTTACAGCACTGAAGCTTTCTTT
NA	TRBJ1-5	TRBD1	TRBV18	14	CASSPPGQNQPQHF	TGTGCCAGCTCACCACCGGGACAGAATCAGCCCCAGCATTTT
NA	TRBJ1-3	NA	TRBV6-2/TRBV6-3	15	CASSYRPVSGNTIYF	TGTGCCAGCAGTTACCGGCCGGTCTCTGGAAACACCATATATTTT
NA	TRBJ1-2	NA	TRBV18	14	CASSPPYRQSGYTF	TGTGCCAGCTCACCACCGTATCGACAGAGCGGCTACACCTTC
NA	TRBJ2-7	NA	TRBV5-1	14	CASSLRLTSYEQYF	TGCGCCAGCAGCTTGCGACTGACCTCCTACGAGCAGTACTTC
NA	TRBJ2-7	NA	TRBV27	13	CASSSGTLLEQYF	TGTGCCAGCAGTTCTGGAACCCTCCTCGAGCAGTACTTC
NA	TRBJ1-3	NA	TRBV9	16	CASSPLALSSGNTIYF	TGTGCCAGCAGCCCTCTGGCACTTAGCTCTGGAAACACCATATATTTT
NA	TRBJ1-3	TRBD1	TRBV6-5	15	CASGRDSFSGNTIYF	TGTGCCAGCGGGAGGGACAGCTTCTCTGGAAACACCATATATTTT
NA	TRBJ1-1	NA	TRBV18	13	CASSPDQNTEAFF	TGTGCCAGCTCACCAGATCAGAACACTGAAGCTTTCTTT
NA	TRBJ1-2	NA	TRBV10-3	17	CAISESKEGGVDYGYTF	TGTGCCATCAGTGAGTCGAAGGAGGGAGGGGTCGACTATGGCTACACCTTC
NA	TRBJ1-4	NA	TRBV20-1	13	CSASRDVNEKLFF	TGCAGTGCTAGTCGGGACGTCAATGAAAAACTGTTTTTT
NA	TRBJ1-2	NA	TRBV19	14	CASSIDSSLGFYTF	TGTGCCAGTAGTATTGACAGCTCGTTGGGTTTCTACACCTTC
NA	TRBJ2-1	TRBD1	TRBV4-2	16	CASSRSHTGGLNEQFF	TGTGCCAGCAGCCGGAGCCATACAGGGGGCCTGAATGAGCAGTTCTTC
NA	TRBJ2-5	NA	TRBV9	15	CASSARGDSRETQYF	TGTGCCAGCAGCGCAAGGGGGGATTCTAGGGAGACCCAGTACTTC